The rows below give T cell receptor beta chains drawn from one sample of a study of T cell changes during pregnancy in multiple sclerosis. Clones were read by immunoSEQ multiplex PCR, and TCRdb kept only the in-frame ones, dropping some. The sample gives under 65,000 clones, over 90% of which show up once; over 2.5% is in the top ten. The input for sequencing was CD8+ T cells from peripheral blood mononuclear cells, taken in the third trimester of pregnancy. The receptors stem from a female donor with multiple sclerosis, enrolled in a pregnancy study. CDR3s include the opening cysteine and the closing phenylalanine or tryptophan. A D gene is named only where the DNA matches it firmly. Some rows have no size entry. The others give once, few or many, or a class for an expanded clone.

. TRBJ2-2 . TRBV21-1 TGTGCCAGCAGCAAAGAGAGCGGGTCCGACACCGGGGAGCTGTTTTTT CASSKESGSDTGELFF
. TRBJ1-1 few TRBV21-1 TGTGCCAGCAGCAGGTTATGGAGAGCTTTCTTT CASSRLWRAFF
. TRBJ2-7 . TRBV2 TGTGCCAGCAGTGAACCCCGGGAGATGATGTCAGAGCAGTACTTC CASSEPREMMSEQYF
. TRBJ1-2 . TRBV27 TGTGCCAGCAGTCCCTACACCAGGGGCGGCTACACCTTC CASSPYTRGGYTF
. TRBJ2-1 once TRBV28 TGTGCCAGCAGTCCCGGGGTCTACAATGAGCAGTTCTTC CASSPGVYNEQFF
TRBD2 TRBJ2-1 . TRBV9 TGTGCCAGCAGCGGGACTAGCGTCTACAATGAGCAGTTCTTC CASSGTSVYNEQFF
. TRBJ2-1 . TRBV5-4 TGTGCCAGCAGCCTCCCCCGAGCGGGCAACAACAATGAGCAGTTCTTC CASSLPRAGNNNEQFF
. TRBJ1-1 . TRBV30 TGTGCCTGGACCCGCATGGGGGGGAACACTGAAGCTTTCTTT CAWTRMGGNTEAFF
TRBD2 TRBJ2-7 . TRBV5-6 TGTGCCAGCAGCTTGGGCGGGAGCTCCTACGAGCAGTACTTC CASSLGGSSYEQYF
. TRBJ2-3 . TRBV2 TGTGCCAGCAGTGATACGGCGGTGGTAGTGTATTTT CASSDTAVVVYF
. TRBJ1-5 . TRBV2 TGTGCCAGCAGTGAAGGAGGTAGCGGGGTTCAGCCCCAGCATTTT CASSEGGSGVQPQHF
TRBD1 TRBJ2-3 . TRBV7-9 TGTGCCAGCAGCTTAGGAGGGGGCGAGTACACAGATACGCAGTATTTT CASSLGGGEYTDTQYF
. TRBJ2-1 . TRBV5-4 TGTGCCAGCAGCCAAGGGGACAATGAGCAGTTCTTC CASSQGDNEQFF
TRBD1 TRBJ1-2 . TRBV2 TGTGCCAGCAGGAGGGCGACAGGGGGCGATGGCTACACCTTC CASRRATGGDGYTF
. TRBJ1-3 . TRBV15 TGTGCCACCAGCTCCAGGGCCGGAAACACCATATATTTT CATSSRAGNTIYF
TRBD1 TRBJ1-2 . TRBV29-1 TGCAGCGTTGTTTGGGACAGCTTATTTAACTATGGCTACACCTTC CSVVWDSLFNYGYTF
. TRBJ2-3 . TRBV28 TGTGCCAGCAGTTACCCACTAGGGATCACAGATACGCAGTATTTT CASSYPLGITDTQYF
TRBD2 TRBJ2-3 . TRBV28 TGTGCCAGCAGTTCCTTTAGCGGGAGGGGAGCAGATACGCAGTATTTT CASSSFSGRGADTQYF
. TRBJ2-7 once TRBV5-4 TGTGCCAGCAGCTTTAGGGGGTCAGGTCCCCAGTACTTC CASSFRGSGPQYF
TRBD1 TRBJ1-1 once TRBV7-9 TGTGCCAGCAGCCTTCCCAGGGGGCTTGGGCAGAACACTGAAGCTTTCTTT CASSLPRGLGQNTEAFF
TRBD1 TRBJ1-2 . TRBV7-9 TGTGCCAGCATCGCGACAGGGGGGTCCCGCGACTATGGCTACACCTTC CASIATGGSRDYGYTF
. TRBJ1-1 few TRBV9 TGTGCCAGCAGCGCGACACAGGGTATAGAGAACACTGAAGCTTTCTTT CASSATQGIENTEAFF
TRBD2 TRBJ2-7 . TRBV2 TGTGCCAGCAGAGTCGTTAGGGGACTAGCGGGATTAAGCTCCTACGAGCAGTACTTC CASRVVRGLAGLSSYEQYF
. TRBJ1-1 . TRBV5-4 TGTGCCAGCAGGGAGGAATTTATGAACACTGAAGCTTTCTTT CASREEFMNTEAFF
. TRBJ2-5 . TRBV27 TGTGCCAGCCGTCCCCCGCGGCCACAAGAGACCCAGTACTTC CASRPPRPQETQYF
. TRBJ2-1 . TRBV4-1 TGCGCCAGCAGCCAAGCGGGAGCGTCCTACAATGAGCAGTTCTTC CASSQAGASYNEQFF
TRBD1 TRBJ1-2 . TRBV19 TGTGCCAGTAGAGTGACAGGGTTTTGGGGCTACACCTTC CASRVTGFWGYTF
TRBD1 TRBJ1-1 . TRBV30 TGTGCCTGGAGCTCGACAGGGGGCACTGAAGCTTTCTTT CAWSSTGGTEAFF
TRBD2 TRBJ2-7 . TRBV6-6 TGTGCCAGCATAGGGACTAGCGGGAGGGGCCCTTACGAGCAGTACTTC CASIGTSGRGPYEQYF
. TRBJ2-7 . TRBV19 TGTGCCAGTAGTATTGGCACGGGTCTCGGTGGCGAGCAGTACTTC CASSIGTGLGGEQYF
TRBD2 TRBJ2-5 once TRBV6-1 TGTGCCAGCAGTGAACTAGCGGGAGGGCAAGAGACCCAGTACTTC CASSELAGGQETQYF
TRBD2 TRBJ2-7 once TRBV7-6 TGTGCCAGCAGCTTAGGCGGTAGCGGGTCCTACGAGCAGTACTTC CASSLGGSGSYEQYF
TRBD2 TRBJ2-2 . TRBV7-2 TGTGCCAGCAGCACCTCCTTTAGGGGACTAGCGGGCCCCGGGGAGCTGTTTTTT CASSTSFRGLAGPGELFF
TRBD2 TRBJ2-3 . TRBV2 TGTGCCAGCGCAGACCCCCTAGCGGGAGGGCCAGATACGCAGTATTTT CASADPLAGGPDTQYF
TRBD2 TRBJ2-3 . TRBV7-6 TGTGCCAGCAGCTTAGATGGGGGCCTAGCGGGACGGGGAGATACGCAGTATTTT CASSLDGGLAGRGDTQYF
TRBD1 TRBJ2-3 . TRBV27 TGTGCCGAAAGGCTCGGGACAGGGTTCACAGATACGCAGTATTTT CAERLGTGFTDTQYF
TRBD2 TRBJ2-1 . TRBV15 TGTGCCACCAGCAGATTCGGACTAGCTCTAAATGAGCAGTTCTTC CATSRFGLALNEQFF
. TRBJ2-5 . TRBV15 TGTGCCACCAGCAGAGTCGCAGGCCCGGAGACCCAGTACTTC CATSRVAGPETQYF
TRBD1 TRBJ2-5 . TRBV7-9 TGTGCCAGCAGGGCCCCACAGGGGGCGAAAGAGACCCAGTACTTC CASRAPQGAKETQYF
. TRBJ2-1 . TRBV5-1 TGCGCCAGCAGCTCTACGACAGACTCCTACAATGAGCAGTTCTTC CASSSTTDSYNEQFF
TRBD1 TRBJ2-3 . TRBV27 TGTGCCAGCAGTTTTCATGCCCAGGGGGCCGGCACAGATACGCAGTATTTT CASSFHAQGAGTDTQYF
. TRBJ2-7 . TRBV1 TGCACCAGCAGCCAAGAGAGGGACAGGTTACCTTACGAGCAGTACTTC CTSSQERDRLPYEQYF
TRBD2 TRBJ2-7 once TRBV7-9 TGTGCCAGCAGCCTCACTACTAGCGGGAACCCCTACGAGCAGTACTTC CASSLTTSGNPYEQYF
. TRBJ2-3 . TRBV7-9 TGTGCCAGCACCGAAGCCCAAACCCCCACAGATACGCAGTATTTT CASTEAQTPTDTQYF
TRBD2 TRBJ2-5 . TRBV7-6 TGTGCCAGCAGCACCCGATGGGCGGGAGGTCGTCAAGAGACCCAGTACTTC CASSTRWAGGRQETQYF
. TRBJ2-1 . TRBV27 TGTGCCAGCACCCCACAGGGCACCAATGAGCAGTTCTTC CASTPQGTNEQFF
. TRBJ1-2 once TRBV19 TGTGCCAGTAGTATAGACCAGGGGTATGGCTACACCTTC CASSIDQGYGYTF
. TRBJ1-4 . TRBV9 TGTGCCAGCAGCCGGGAGGGTGGGGAAGAAAAACTGTTTTTT CASSREGGEEKLFF
. TRBJ1-1 . TRBV15 TGTGCCACCAGCAGAGTCCGAACAGGTAACACTGAAGCTTTCTTT CATSRVRTGNTEAFF
. TRBJ1-1 few TRBV5-5 TGTGCCAGCAGCTTGGTAGTACGGAACACTGAAGCTTTCTTT CASSLVVRNTEAFF
. TRBJ1-2 . TRBV6-6 TGTGCCAGCAGCGCGGGGGAGTATGGCTACACCTTC CASSAGEYGYTF